A selection of T cell receptor beta chains follows, all from one sample in a study of blood T cells in healthy people across ages. A single record per CDR3 protein comes from TCRdb applying MiXCR to the 5' RACE reads. The sample has around 690,000 distinct CDR3 sequences; 58% are singletons. The sample taken for sequencing was blood. The receptors come from a man in his fifties or sixties in good health. Both conserved end residues are part of each CDR3. D genes are given only for firm matches. Clone size, where shown, is once, few, many, or a class for clones that have expanded.

j_call v_call d_call clone_size cdr3_nt cdr3_aa
TRBJ2-7 TRBV7-2 - - TGTGCCAGCAGCTTAGCGGCTGCCACCGCCTACGAGCAGTACTTC CASSLAAATAYEQYF
TRBJ2-5 TRBV4-1 - - TGCGCCAGCAGCCCCCTCCCCTTCGGGACCCAGTACTTC CASSPLPFGTQYF
TRBJ2-5 TRBV7-2 - - TGTGCCAGCACAAAGGGGGGCTATGAGACCCAGTACTTC CASTKGGYETQYF
TRBJ2-4 TRBV19 - - TGTGCCAGTAGTGCCGAGACAGCCGCCTTAGCCAAAAACATTCAGTACTTC CASSAETAALAKNIQYF
TRBJ1-2 TRBV3-1 TRBD1 few TGTGCCAGCAGCGGGACAGGGGGCTCCGGAGGCTACACCTTC CASSGTGGSGGYTF
TRBJ2-7 TRBV6-6 - - TGTGCCACCGGACGGGACGAGCCTTACGAGCAGTACTTC CATGRDEPYEQYF
TRBJ1-2 TRBV9 - - TGTGCCAGCAGCGTAGATGTGACAGCGAACTATGGCTACACCTTC CASSVDVTANYGYTF
TRBJ2-7 TRBV29-1 - few TGCAGCGTTGAAGTGGGAAGCGAGCAGTACTTC CSVEVGSEQYF
TRBJ2-5 TRBV24-1 - few TGTGCCACCAGTGAGGGGAGTGGAGAGACCCAGTACTTC CATSEGSGETQYF
TRBJ2-5 TRBV28 - - TGTGCCAGCAGTGACTCCGGGGGTCGACGAGAGACCCAGTACTTC CASSDSGGRRETQYF
TRBJ2-3 TRBV2 - - TGTGCCAGCGGGTACAGAAGAGATACGCAGTATTTT CASGYRRDTQYF
TRBJ2-5 TRBV6-6 - - TGTGCCAGCAGTCCCACTAGGATTCCGGAGACCCAGTACTTC CASSPTRIPETQYF
TRBJ2-5 TRBV20-1 - - TGCAGTGGGGTTCTTGCATCCACGGGGCAGTACTTC CSGVLASTGQYF
TRBJ1-6 TRBV2 TRBD1 - TGTGCCAGCAGTGGCCGGACAGGAGGGGATTCACCCCTCCACTTT CASSGRTGGDSPLHF
TRBJ2-3 TRBV6-5 TRBD2 - TGTGCCAGCAGTTACGGGGCGGGGGGGCTCCCAGATACGCAGTATTTT CASSYGAGGLPDTQYF
TRBJ2-7 TRBV6-1 - - TGTGCCAGCAGTGAGGTTAGATTATACGAGCAGTACTTC CASSEVRLYEQYF
TRBJ2-7 TRBV5-1 TRBD2 - TGCGCCAGCAGCCCAGCGGGGGGGATCTACGAGCAGTACTTC CASSPAGGIYEQYF
TRBJ2-6 TRBV6-1 - - TGTGCCAGCAGTGAAAGACGAACTGGGGCCAACGTCCTGACTTTC CASSERRTGANVLTF
TRBJ2-1 TRBV5-1 TRBD2 - TGCACCAGCAGCCAACTTGGGAGCGGGGGTCCCCACAATGAGCAGTTCTTC CTSSQLGSGGPHNEQFF
TRBJ2-5 TRBV9 TRBD2 - TGTGCCAGCAGCTCCCGACCGGGACTAGCGTTGGAGACCCAGTACTTC CASSSRPGLALETQYF
TRBJ2-3 TRBV4-2 - - TGTGCCAGCAGCCAAGTCTCCTTGATGGGCACAGATACGCAGTATTTT CASSQVSLMGTDTQYF
TRBJ2-1 TRBV12-5 TRBD1 - TGTGCTAGTGGTTTGGTACAGGGGGGATCGGGGAAGCAGTTCTTC CASGLVQGGSGKQFF